Presented here are 6 T cell receptor beta chains from one specimen sequenced in a study of blood T cell repertoires in COVID-19. Profiled with immunoSEQ multiplex PCR; TCRdb holds only in-frame clones, not every one. Of about 270,000 clones in the sample, around 90% are singletons; the top ten hold approximately 1%. Source material: PBMCs or T cells enriched from blood (not recorded which). Source of these receptors: a woman younger than 45 who had recovered from COVID-19.

The chain carries TRBV4-3 and TRBJ1-5; TRBD1 might be the D (5 bases). Trimming took off 2 bases at V and 6 bases at J, with 14 bases between the two ends. Germline assignment: CDR1 LGHNA and CDR2 YSLEER. CDR3 length equals 15 residues. The CDR3 here is CASSQKRGVGQPQHF. CDR3 DNA sequence: TGCGCCAGCAGCCAAAAAAGGGGTGTGGGTCAGCCCCAGCATTTT.

The chain is built from TRBV6-5 and TRBJ1-1; D call uncertain. Between the trimmed V and J ends, which lost 2 bases and 5 bases, there was a span of 12 bases. This CDR3 comprises 14 residues. CDR1 is MNHEY, CDR2 SVGAGI, per germline. The CDR3 region is CASSYIGLGTEAFF. The CDR3 bases are TGTGCCAGCAGTTACATCGGGTTAGGTACTGAAGCTTTCTTT.

CDR3 region: CASSVVDRGNTIYF. The CDR3 coding sequence is TGTGCCAGCAGCGTAGTGGACAGAGGAAACACCATATATTTT. This chain joins TRBV9 and TRBJ1-3; D is possibly TRBD1 (6 bases). Germline loops: CDR1 SGDLS, CDR2 YYNGEE. The CDR3 contains 14 residues. Trimming cost V 0 bases and J 4 bases, with 8 bases left between them.

V usage is TRBV4-1 and J usage is TRBJ1-1; weak D call: TRBD1 (6 bases). The V end was cut by 5 bases, the J end by 1 base, with 11 bases between. This CDR3 region has 14 residues. Germline V gives CDR1 MGHRA, CDR2 YSYEKL. Written as DNA, the CDR3 is TGCGCCAGCAGCAGTCACAGGGAGAACACTGAAGCTTTCTTT. It is translated as CASSSHRENTEAFF.

The chain has TRBV6-1 and TRBJ2-1, with 11 bases identical to TRBD2. The CDR3 loop spans 16 amino acids. CDR1 and CDR2 (germline): MNHNS, SASEGT. J was trimmed by 3 bases and V by 4 bases; bases with no gene match: 5. The CDR3 is CASSVASGGFYNEQFF. The CDR3 coding sequence is TGTGCCAGCAGTGTAGCTAGCGGGGGGTTCTACAATGAGCAGTTCTTC.

The chain combines TRBV3-1 (or the pseudogene TRBV3-2) with TRBJ2-7; 10 bases are a match to TRBD2. This CDR3 is 15 amino acids long. V was clipped by 4 bases and J by 2 bases; unmatched bases: 5. CDR1 is LGHDT, CDR2 YNNKEL, per germline (reference sequence). In DNA, the CDR3 is TGTGCCAGCAGCCCACGGACTAGCGGAACCTACGAGCAGTACTTC. This translates into CASSPRTSGTYEQYF.